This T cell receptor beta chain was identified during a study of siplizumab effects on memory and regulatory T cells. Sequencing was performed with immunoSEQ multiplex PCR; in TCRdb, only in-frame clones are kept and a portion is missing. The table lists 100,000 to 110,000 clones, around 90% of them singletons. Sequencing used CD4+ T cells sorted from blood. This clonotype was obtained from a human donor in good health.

The CDR3 region has the DNA TGTGCCAGCAGCTTAGAGCCAGGGAGCTATGGCTACACCTTC. Protein: CASSLEPGSYGYTF. The gene calls are TRBV7-2 and TRBJ1-2, with D perhaps TRBD1 (5 bases). Deletions cut 1 base from V and 4 bases from J, with 10 bases between. The CDR3 is 14 residues long. In germline, CDR1 is SGHTA, CDR2 FQGNSA.